Sequencing of this T cell receptor beta chain was carried out in a study of blood T cell dynamics during melanoma immunotherapy (TCRdb year 2020). Background on the whole study: Patients with metastatic melanoma were treated with first-line pembrolizumab or nivolumab plus ipilimumab as standard of care in the United Kingdom. Peripheral T cell receptor repertoires of metastatic melanoma patients were profiled before and after one cycle of checkpoint inhibitor therapy to find early correlates of response. The training cohort was made up of consecutive patients, while a further independent group of patients from the same centre was pooled to form an external validation set.

Study-wide findings and limitations: The relatively small sample size was acknowledged as potentially limiting generalization of the results. Whether the T cell clones driving repertoire changes were melanoma-specific or reflected general immune activation could not be determined in the study. Unlike progressors, patients who went on to achieve disease control showed a bifurcated reorganization of the PBMC repertoire at W3, with either increased clonality or increased diversity.

Per the publication, the time point label means: week 3, after first cycle of checkpoint inhibitor. Blood samples were taken at two points: before treatment (T0) and at week 3 (W3), which came after the first cycle of checkpoint blockade. Except for a couple of patients with rapid clinical progression, response was assessed 12 weeks after the first infusion by RECIST 1.1; disease control meant complete response, partial response or stable disease. Any patient who had received prior systemic cancer treatment, was on concomitant immunosuppressant therapy or had synchronous other active malignancies was excluded. Both bulk PBMC and plasma cell-free DNA were sequenced for TCR beta so that circulating cells and T cell turnover could be tracked. Lymphoprep and SepMate tubes were used to isolate PBMC from blood, and red cell lysis was then performed. QIAamp DNA Blood Mini kits were used to extract DNA from both PBMC and sorted T cell subsets.

For every bulk PBMC sample, a fixed 350 ng of DNA was loaded. TCR beta CDR3 sequences were amplified from genomic DNA with the immunoSEQ TCRb Assay kit following manufacturer instructions. The KAPA Library Quantification Kit for Illumina platforms was used to quantify pooled libraries by qPCR. Pooled libraries were sequenced on an Illumina NextSeq 500, clustered at roughly 0.6-1.2 pM. The authors' analysis ran thus. Analysis of the TCR data relied on immunoSEQ ANALYZER and the R LymphoSeq package. A rearrangement efficiency score was calculated as productive divided by the sum of productive and non-productive CDR3 sequences. Clonality was measured with the Gini coefficient and diversity with the Renyi index at alpha=1, compared pairwise between timepoints within each patient. In LymphoSeq, clonal relatedness was computed with an edit distance of 3 and repertoire similarity was computed with the Bhattacharyya coefficient. To classify response, a linear discriminant analysis based on week-3 changes in clonality and diversity was built using the R MASS and caret packages. Held by TCRdb, this immuneACCESS table contains in-frame sequences only and omits some clones. Under half of the omission traces to an unresolved V gene where checked; the cause of the rest is unknown. The V and J calls and clone size were taken over from that table, and D and trimming were inferred from the DNA. Here the sample has about 7,600 clones; around 85% occur a single time. The top ten clonotypes cover around 3.6% of the sample.

In regard to this clone: Its cognate antigen has yet to be identified. The input lacks base qualities; no much larger clone sits a single base away.

The germline V gene (reference sequence) specifies SGHNT as CDR1 and YYREEE as CDR2. CDR3 length: 16 amino acids, cysteine to phenylalanine. Here the CDR3 DNA is all that survives: 48 bases in frame from base 1. Trimming accounts for 0 bases at V and 2 bases at J, while the number of junction bases matched to no gene is 1. The source of this sequence is a human donor with melanoma. The rearranged segments are TRBV5-4 and TRBJ2-5; 13 bases in between match TRBD2. The starting material was blood, obtained from a patient treated with checkpoint blockade. The sequenced DNA: TGTGCCAGCAGCTTGGGGGGACTAGCGGGACAAGAGACCCAGTACTTC. Its product reads: CASSLGGLAGQETQYF. Where the CDR3 stops, the reference TRBV5-4 and TRBJ2-5 genes take over; the full variable domain is ETGVTQSPTHLIKTRGQQVTLRCSSQSGHNTVSWYQQALGQGPQFIFQYYREEENGRGNFPPRFSGLQFPNYSSELNVNALELDDSALYLCASSLGGLAGQETQYFGPGTRLLVL.